Listed here are 2 T cell receptor beta chains from one sample, sequenced in a study of T-cell memory formation after mild COVID-19. MiXCR was run by TCRdb on the 5' RACE reads, yielding one entry per CDR3 protein. The top ten hold 2% to 3% of the sample, which has nearly 200,000 distinct CDR3 sequences, roughly 18% seen once. The sequenced sample was PBMCs or a T cell subset sorted from them (not recorded which). The receptors derive from an adult woman who had mild COVID-19 (a few samples of this study predate the infection). Cell type and time point are not known.

The chain is built from TRBV20-1 and TRBJ2-7; the match to TRBD2 covers 10 bases. The length of the CDR3 is 14 residues. From germline, CDR1 is DFQATT and CDR2 SNEGSKA (reference sequence). The J segment lost 4 bases and the V segment lost 5 bases, leaving 8 bases of the junction unmatched. The CDR3 coding sequence is TGCAGTGCTTTAGCGGGAGGCCAACTATACGAGCAGTACTTC. It encodes CSALAGGQLYEQYF.

There are many counts of this clonotype. The rearrangement uses TRBV11-2 and TRBJ2-7, with 9 bases aligning to TRBD2. Germline V gene lookup returns CDR1 SGHAT and CDR2 FQNNGV. Trimming at V came to 5 bases and at J to 6 bases, leaving 11 bases not matched to a gene. The CDR3 contains 15 residues. The CDR3 is CASSQLAGLASEQYF. The CDR3 DNA follows: TGTGCCAGCAGCCAGCTAGCGGGATTAGCCTCCGAGCAGTACTTC.